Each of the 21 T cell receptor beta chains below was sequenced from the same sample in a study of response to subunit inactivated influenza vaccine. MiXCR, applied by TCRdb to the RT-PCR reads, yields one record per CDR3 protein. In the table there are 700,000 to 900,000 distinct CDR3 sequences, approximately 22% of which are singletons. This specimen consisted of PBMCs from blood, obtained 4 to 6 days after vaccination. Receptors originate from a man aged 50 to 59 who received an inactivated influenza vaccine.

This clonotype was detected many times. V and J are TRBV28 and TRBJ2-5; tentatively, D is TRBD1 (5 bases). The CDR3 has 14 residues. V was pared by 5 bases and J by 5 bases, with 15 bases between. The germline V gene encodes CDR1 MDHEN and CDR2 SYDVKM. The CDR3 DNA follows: TGTGCCAGCAGTCCTAAACAGGCTCCGGAGACCCAGTACTTC. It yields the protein CASSPKQAPETQYF.

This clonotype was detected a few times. CDR3 in amino acids: CASSDRDPALYEQYF. In DNA form, the CDR3 reads TGCGCCAGCAGCGACCGGGACCCGGCCCTCTACGAGCAGTACTTC. The chain recombines TRBV5-1 with TRBJ2-7, with D perhaps given as TRBD1 or TRBD2 (5 bases each). Germline V gene sequence: CDR1 SGHRS, CDR2 YFSETQ. V lost 4 bases to trimming and J lost 3 bases, with 17 bases between them. The CDR3 has 15 residues.

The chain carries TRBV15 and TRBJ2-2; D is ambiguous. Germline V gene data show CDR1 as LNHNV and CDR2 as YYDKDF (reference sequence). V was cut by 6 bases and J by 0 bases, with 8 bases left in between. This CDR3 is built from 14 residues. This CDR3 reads CATSSLPNTGELFF. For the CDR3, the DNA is TGTGCCACCAGTTCACTACCGAACACCGGGGAGCTGTTTTTT.

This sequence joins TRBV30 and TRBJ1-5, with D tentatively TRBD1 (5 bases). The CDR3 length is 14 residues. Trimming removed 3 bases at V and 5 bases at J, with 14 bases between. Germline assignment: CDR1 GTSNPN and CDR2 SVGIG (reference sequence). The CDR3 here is CAWSPGGGHQPQHF. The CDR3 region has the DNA TGTGCCTGGAGCCCTGGGGGGGGACATCAGCCCCAGCATTTT.

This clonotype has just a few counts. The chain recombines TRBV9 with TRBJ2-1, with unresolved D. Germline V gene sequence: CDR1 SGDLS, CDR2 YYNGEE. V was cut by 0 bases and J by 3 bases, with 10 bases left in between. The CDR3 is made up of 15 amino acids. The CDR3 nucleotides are TGTGCCAGCAGCGTAGATTTAGTGTTCTACAATGAGCAGTTCTTC. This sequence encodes CASSVDLVFYNEQFF. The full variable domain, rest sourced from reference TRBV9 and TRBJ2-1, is DSGVTQTPKHLITATGQRVTLRCSPRSGDLSVYWYQQSLDQGLQFLIQYYNGEERAKGNILERFSAQQFPDLHSELNLSSLELGDSALYFCASSVDLVFYNEQFFGPGTRLTVL.

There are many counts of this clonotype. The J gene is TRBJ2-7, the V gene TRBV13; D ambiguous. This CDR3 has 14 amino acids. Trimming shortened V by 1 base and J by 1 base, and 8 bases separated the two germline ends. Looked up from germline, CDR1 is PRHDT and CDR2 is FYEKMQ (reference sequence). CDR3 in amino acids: CASSLADGSYEQYF. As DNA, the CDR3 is TGTGCCAGCAGCTTAGCTGACGGTTCCTACGAGCAGTACTTC.

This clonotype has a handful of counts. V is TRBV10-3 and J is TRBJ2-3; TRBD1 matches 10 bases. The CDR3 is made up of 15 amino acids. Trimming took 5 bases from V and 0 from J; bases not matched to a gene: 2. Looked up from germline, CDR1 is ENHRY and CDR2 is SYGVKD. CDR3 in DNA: TGTGCCATCAGTAGGGGACAGGGGAGCACAGATACGCAGTATTTT. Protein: CAISRGQGSTDTQYF.

CDR3 sequence reads: CASNLAGETDTQYF. The CDR3 DNA reads as TGTGCCAGCAACCTAGCGGGGGAAACAGATACGCAGTATTTT. The chain recombines TRBV12-3 or TRBV12-4 with TRBJ2-3; 10 nucleotides align to TRBD2. The CDR3 sequence is 14 residues long. Losses at the gene ends were 7 bases for V and 3 bases for J; bases not matched to a gene: 4.

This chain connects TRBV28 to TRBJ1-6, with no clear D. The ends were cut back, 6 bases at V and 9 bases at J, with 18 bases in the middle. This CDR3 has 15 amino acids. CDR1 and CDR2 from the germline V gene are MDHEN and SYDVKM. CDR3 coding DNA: TGTGCCAGCAGACTAAGGGATAATGGAGCTTCACCCCTCCACTTT. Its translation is CASRLRDNGASPLHF.

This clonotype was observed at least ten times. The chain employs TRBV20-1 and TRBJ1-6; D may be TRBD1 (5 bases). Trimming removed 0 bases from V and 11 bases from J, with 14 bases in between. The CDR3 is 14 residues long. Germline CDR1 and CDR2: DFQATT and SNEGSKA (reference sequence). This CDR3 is CSARDVGDRPPLHF. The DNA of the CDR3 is TGCAGTGCTAGAGATGTAGGGGATCGGCCACCCCTCCACTTT.

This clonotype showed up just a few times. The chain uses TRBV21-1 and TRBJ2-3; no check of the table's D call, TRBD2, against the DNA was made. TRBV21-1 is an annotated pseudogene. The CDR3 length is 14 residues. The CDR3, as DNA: TGTGCCAGCAGCAGGGGAGGGCCAGGGGATACGCAGTATTTT. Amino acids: CASSRGGPGDTQYF.

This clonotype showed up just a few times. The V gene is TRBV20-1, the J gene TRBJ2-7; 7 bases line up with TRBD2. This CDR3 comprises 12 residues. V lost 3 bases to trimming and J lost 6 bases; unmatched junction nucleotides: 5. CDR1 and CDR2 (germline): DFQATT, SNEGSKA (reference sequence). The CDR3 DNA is TGCAGTGCTAGCTCGGGGGGAGGCGAGCAGTACTTC. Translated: CSASSGGGEQYF.

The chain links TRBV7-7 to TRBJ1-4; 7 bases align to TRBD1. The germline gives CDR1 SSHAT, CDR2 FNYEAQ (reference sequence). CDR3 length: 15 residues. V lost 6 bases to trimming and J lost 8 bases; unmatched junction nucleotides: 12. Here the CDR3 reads CASSNLRLGQEKLFF. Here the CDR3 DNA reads TGTGCCAGCAGTAATTTGCGGCTGGGACAGGAAAAACTGTTTTTT.

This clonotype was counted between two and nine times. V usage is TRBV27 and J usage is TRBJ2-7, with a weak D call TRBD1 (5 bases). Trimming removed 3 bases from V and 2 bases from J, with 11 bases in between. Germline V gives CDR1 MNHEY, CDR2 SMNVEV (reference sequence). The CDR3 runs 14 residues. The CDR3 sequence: CASSFNSRAYEQYF. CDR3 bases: TGTGCCAGCAGTTTCAATAGCAGGGCCTACGAGCAGTACTTC.

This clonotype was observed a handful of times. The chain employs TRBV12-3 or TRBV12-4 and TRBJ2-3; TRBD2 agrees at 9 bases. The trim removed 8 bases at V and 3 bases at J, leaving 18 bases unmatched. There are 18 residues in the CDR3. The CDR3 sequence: CASPLVGLREGETDTQYF. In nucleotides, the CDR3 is TGTGCCAGCCCGTTGGTGGGTCTGCGGGAGGGTGAGACAGATACGCAGTATTTT.

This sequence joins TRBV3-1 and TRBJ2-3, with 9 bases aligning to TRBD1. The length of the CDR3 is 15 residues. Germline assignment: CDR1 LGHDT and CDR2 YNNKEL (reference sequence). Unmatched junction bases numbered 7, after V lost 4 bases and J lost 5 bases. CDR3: CASSPRTGEGDTQYF. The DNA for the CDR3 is TGTGCCAGCAGCCCTCGGACAGGGGAGGGAGATACGCAGTATTTT.

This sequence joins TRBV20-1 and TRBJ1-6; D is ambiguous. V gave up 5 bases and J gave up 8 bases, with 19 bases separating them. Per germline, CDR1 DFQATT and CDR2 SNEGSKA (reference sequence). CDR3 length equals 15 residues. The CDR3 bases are TGCAGTGCTGGTAACCGAGGGCGTGGGGATTCACCCCTCCACTTT. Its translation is CSAGNRGRGDSPLHF.

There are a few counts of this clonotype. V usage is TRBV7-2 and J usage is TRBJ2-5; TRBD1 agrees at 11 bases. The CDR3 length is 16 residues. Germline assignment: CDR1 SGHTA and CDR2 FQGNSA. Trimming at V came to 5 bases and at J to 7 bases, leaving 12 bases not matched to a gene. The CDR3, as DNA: TGTGCCAGCAGCCAACGGACAGGGGGCGATTATGCGACCCAGTACTTC. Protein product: CASSQRTGGDYATQYF.

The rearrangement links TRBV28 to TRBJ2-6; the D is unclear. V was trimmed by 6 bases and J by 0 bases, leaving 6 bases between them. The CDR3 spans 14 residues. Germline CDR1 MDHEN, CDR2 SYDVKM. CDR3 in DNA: TGTGCCAGCAGGGAACCCTCTGGGGCCAACGTCCTGACTTTC. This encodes CASREPSGANVLTF. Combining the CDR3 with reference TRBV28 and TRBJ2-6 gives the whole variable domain DVKVTQSSRYLVKRTGEKVFLECVQDMDHENMFWYRQDPGLGLRLIYFSYDVKMKEKGDIPEGYSVSREKKERFSLILESASTNQTSMYLCASREPSGANVLTFGAGSRLTVL.

The CDR3 DNA reads as TGTGCCAGCAGCAAAAGCAGCCTAAATTCACCCCTCCACTTT. Encoded protein: CASSKSSLNSPLHF. The gene calls are TRBV21-1 and TRBJ1-6. TRBV21-1 is shown as a pseudogene. The CDR3 covers 14 residues.

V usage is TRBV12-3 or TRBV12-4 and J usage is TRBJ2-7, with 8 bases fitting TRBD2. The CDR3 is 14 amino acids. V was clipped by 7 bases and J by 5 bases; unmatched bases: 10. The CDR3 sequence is CASTRAGGFHEQYF. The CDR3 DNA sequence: TGTGCCAGCACGCGTGCGGGGGGTTTCCACGAGCAGTACTTC.